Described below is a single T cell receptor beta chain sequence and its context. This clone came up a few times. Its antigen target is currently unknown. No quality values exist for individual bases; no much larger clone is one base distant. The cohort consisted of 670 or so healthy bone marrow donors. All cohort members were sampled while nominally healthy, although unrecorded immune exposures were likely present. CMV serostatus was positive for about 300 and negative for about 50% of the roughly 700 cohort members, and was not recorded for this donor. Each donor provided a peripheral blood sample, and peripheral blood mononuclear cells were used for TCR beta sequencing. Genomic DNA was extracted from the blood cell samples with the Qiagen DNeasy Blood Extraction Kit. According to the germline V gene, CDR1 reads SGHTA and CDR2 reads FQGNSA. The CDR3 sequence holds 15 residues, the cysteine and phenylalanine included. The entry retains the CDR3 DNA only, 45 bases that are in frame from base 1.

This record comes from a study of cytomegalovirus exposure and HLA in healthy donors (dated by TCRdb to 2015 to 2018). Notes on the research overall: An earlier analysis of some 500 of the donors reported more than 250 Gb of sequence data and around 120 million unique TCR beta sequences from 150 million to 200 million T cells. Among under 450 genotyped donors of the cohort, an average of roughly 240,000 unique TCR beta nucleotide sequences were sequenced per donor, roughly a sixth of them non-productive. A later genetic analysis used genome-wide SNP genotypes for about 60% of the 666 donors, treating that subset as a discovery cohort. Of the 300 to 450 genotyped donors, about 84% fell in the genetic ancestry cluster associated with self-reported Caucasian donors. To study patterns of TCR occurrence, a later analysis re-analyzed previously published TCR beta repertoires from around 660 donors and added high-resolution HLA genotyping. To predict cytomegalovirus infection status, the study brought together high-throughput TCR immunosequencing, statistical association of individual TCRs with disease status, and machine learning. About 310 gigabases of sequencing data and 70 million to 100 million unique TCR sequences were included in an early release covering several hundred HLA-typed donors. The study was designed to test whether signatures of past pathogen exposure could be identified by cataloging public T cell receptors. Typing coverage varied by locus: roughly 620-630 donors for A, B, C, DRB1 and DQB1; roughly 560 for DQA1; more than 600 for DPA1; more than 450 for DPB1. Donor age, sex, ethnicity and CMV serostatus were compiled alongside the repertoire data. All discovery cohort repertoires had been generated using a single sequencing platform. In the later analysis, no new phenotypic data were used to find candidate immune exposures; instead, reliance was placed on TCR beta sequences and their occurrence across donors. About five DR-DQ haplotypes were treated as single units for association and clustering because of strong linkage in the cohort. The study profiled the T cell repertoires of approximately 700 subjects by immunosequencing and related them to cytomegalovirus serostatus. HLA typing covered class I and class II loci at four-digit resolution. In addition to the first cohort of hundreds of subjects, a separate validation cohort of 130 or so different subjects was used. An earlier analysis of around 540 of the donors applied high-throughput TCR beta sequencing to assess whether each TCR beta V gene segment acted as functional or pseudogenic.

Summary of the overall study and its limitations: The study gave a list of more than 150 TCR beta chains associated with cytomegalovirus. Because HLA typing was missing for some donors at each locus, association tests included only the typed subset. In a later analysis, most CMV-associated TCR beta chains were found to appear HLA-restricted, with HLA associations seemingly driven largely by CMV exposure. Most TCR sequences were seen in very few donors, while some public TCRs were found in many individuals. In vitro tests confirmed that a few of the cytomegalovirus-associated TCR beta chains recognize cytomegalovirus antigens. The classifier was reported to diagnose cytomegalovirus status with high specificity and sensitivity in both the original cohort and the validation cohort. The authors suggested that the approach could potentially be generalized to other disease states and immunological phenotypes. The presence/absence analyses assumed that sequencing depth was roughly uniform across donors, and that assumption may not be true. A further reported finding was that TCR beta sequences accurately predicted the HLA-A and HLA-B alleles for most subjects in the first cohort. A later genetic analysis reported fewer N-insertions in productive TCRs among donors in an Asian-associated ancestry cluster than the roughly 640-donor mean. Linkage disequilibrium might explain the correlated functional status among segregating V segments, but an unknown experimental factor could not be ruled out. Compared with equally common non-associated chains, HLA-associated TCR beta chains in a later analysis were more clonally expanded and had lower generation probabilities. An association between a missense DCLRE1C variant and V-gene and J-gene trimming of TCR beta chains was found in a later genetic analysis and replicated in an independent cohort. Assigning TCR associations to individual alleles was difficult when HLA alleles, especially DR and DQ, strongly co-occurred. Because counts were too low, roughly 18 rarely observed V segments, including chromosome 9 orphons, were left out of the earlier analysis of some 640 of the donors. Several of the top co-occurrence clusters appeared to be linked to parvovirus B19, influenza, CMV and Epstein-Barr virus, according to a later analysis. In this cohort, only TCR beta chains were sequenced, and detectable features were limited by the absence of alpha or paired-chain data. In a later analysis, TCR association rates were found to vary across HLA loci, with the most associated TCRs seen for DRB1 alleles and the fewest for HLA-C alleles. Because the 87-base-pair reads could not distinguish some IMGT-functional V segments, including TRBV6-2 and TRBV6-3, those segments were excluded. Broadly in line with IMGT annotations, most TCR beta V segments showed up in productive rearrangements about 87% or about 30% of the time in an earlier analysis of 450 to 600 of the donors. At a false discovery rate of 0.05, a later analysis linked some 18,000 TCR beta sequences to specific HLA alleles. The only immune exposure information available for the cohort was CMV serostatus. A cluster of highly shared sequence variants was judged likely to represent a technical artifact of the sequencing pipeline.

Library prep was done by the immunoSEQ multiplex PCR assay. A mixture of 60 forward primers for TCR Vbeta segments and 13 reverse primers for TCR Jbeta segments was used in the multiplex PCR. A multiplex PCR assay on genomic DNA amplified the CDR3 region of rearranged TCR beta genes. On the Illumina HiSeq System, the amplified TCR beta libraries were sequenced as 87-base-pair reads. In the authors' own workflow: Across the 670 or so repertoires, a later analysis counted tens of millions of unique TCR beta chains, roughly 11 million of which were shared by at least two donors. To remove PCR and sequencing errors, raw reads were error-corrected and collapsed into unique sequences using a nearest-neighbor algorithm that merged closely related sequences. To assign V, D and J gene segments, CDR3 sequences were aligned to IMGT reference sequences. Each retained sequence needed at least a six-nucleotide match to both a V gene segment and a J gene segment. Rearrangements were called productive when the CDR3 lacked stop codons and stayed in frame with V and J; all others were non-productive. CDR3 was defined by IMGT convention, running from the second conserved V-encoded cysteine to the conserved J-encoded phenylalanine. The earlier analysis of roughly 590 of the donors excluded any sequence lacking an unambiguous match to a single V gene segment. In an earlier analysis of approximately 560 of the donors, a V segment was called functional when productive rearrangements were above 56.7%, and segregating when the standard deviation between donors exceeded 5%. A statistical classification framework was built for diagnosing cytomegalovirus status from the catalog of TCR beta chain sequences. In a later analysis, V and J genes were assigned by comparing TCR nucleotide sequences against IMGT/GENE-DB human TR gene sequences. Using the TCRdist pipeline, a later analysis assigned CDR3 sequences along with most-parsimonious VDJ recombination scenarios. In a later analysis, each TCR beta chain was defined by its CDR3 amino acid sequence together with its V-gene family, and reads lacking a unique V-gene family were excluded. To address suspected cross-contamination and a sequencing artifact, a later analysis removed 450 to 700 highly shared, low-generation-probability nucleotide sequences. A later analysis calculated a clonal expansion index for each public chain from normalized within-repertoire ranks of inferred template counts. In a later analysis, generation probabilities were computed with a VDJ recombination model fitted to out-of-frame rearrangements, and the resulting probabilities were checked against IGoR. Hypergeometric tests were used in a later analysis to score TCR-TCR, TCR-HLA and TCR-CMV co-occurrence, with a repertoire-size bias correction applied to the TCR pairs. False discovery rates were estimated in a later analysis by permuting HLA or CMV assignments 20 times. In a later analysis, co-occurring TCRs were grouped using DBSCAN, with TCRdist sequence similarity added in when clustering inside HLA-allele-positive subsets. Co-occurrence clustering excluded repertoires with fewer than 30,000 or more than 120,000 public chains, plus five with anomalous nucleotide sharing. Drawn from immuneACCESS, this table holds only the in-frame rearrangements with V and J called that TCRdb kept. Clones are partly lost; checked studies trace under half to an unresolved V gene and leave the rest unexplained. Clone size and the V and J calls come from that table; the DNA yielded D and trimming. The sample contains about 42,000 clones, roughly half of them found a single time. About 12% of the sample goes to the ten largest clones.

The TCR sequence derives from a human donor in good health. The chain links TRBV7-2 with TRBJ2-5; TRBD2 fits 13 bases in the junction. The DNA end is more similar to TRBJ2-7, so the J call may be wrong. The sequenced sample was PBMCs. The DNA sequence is TGTGCCAGCAGCCCAAGGACTAGCGGGGGCTACGAGCAGTACTTC. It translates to CASSPRTSGGYEQYF.